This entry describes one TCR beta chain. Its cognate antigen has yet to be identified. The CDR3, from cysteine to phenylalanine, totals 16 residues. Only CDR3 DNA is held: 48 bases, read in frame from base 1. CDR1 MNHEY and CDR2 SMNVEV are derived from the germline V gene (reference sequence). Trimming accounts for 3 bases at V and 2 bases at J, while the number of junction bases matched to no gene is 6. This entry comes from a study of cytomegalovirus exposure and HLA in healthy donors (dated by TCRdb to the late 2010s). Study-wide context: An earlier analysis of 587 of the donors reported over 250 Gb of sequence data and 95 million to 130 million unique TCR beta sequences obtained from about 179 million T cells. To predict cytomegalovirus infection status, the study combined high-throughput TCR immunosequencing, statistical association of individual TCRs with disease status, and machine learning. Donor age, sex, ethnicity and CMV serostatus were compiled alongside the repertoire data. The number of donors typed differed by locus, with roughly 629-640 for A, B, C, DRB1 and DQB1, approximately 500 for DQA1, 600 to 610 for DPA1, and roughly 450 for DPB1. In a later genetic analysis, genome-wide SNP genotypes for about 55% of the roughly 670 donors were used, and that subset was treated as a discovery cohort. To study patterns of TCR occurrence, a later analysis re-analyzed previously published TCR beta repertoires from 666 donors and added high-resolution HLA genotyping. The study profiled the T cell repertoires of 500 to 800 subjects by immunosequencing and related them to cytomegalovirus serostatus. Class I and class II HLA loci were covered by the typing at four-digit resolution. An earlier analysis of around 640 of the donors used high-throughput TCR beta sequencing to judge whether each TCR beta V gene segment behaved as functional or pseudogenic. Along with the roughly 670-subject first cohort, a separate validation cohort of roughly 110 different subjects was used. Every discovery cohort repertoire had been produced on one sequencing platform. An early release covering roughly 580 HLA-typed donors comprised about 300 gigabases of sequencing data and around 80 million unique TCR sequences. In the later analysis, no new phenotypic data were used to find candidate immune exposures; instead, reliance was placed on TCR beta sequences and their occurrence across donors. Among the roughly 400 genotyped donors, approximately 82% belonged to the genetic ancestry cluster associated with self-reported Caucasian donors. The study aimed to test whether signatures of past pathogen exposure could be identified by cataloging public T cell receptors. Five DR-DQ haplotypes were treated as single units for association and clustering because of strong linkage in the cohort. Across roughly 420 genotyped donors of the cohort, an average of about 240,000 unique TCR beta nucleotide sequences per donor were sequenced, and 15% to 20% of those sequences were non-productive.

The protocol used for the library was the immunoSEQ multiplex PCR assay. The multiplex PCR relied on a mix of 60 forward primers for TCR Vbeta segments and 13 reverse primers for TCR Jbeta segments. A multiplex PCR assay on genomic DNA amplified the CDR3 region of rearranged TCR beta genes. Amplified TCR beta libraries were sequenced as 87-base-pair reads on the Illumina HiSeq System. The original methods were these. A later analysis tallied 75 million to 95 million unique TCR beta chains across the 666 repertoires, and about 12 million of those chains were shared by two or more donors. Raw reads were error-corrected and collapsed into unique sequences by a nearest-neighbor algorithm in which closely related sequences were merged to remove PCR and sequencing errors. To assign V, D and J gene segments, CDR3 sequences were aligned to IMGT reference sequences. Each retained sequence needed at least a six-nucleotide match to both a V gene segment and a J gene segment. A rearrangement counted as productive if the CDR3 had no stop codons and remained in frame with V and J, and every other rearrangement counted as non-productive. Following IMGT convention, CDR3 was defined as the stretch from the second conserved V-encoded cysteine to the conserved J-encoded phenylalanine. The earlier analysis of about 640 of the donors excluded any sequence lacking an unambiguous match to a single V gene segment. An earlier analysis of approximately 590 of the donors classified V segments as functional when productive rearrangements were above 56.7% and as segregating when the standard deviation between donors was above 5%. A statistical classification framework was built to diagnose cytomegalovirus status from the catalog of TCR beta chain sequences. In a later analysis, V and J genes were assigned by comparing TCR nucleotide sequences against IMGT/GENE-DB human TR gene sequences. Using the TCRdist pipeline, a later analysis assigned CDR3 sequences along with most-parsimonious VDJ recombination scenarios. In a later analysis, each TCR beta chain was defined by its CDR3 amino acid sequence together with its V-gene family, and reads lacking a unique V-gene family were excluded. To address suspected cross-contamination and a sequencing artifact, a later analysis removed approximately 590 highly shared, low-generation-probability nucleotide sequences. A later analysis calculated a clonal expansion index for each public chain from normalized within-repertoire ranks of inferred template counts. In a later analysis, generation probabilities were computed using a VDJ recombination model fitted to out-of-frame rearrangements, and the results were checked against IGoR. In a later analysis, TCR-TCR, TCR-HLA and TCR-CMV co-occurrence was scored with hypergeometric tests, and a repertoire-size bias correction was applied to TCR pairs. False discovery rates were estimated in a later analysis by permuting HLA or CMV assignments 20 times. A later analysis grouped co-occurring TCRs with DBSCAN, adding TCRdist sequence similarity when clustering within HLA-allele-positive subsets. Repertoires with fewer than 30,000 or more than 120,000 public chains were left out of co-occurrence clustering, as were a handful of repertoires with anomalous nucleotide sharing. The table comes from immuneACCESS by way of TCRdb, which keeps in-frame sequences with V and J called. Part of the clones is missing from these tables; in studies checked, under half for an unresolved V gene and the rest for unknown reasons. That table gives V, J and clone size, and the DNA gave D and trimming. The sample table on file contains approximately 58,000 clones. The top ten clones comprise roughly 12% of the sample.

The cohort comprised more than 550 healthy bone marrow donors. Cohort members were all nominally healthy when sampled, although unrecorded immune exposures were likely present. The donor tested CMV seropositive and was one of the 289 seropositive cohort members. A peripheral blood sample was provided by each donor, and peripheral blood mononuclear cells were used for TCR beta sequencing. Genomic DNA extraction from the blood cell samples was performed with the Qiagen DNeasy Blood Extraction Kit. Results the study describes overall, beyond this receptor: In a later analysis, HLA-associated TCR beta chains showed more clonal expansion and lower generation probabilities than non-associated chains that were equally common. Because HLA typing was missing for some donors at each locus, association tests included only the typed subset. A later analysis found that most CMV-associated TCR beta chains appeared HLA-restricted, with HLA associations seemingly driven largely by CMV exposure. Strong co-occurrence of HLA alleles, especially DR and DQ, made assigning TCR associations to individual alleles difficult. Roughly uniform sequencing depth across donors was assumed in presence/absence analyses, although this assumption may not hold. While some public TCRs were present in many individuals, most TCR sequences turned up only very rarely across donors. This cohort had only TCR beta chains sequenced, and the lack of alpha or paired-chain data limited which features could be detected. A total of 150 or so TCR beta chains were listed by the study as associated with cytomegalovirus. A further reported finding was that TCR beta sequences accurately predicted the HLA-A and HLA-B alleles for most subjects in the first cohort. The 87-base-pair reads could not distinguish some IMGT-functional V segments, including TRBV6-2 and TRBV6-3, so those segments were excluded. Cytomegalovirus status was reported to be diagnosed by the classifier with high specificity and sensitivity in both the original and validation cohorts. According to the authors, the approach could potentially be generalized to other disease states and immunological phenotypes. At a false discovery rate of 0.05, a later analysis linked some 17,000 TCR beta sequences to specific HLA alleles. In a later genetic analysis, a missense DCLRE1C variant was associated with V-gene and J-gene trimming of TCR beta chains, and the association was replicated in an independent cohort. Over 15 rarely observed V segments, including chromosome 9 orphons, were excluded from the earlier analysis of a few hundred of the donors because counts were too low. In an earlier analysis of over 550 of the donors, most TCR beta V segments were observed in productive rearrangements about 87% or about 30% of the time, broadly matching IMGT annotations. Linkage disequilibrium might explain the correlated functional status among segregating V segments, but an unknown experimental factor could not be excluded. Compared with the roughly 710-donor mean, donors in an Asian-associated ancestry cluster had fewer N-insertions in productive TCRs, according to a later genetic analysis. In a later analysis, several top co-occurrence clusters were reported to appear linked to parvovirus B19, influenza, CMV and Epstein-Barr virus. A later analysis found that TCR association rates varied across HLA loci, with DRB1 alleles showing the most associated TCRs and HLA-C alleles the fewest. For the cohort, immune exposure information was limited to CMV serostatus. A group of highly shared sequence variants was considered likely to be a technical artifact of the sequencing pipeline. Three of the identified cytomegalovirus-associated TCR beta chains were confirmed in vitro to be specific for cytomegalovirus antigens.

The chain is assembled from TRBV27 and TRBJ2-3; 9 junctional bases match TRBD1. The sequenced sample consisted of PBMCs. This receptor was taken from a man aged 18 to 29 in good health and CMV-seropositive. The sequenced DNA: TGTGCCAGCAGTTTGGGGACAGGGTCAACCACAGATACGCAGTATTTT. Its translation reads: CASSLGTGSTTDTQYF.